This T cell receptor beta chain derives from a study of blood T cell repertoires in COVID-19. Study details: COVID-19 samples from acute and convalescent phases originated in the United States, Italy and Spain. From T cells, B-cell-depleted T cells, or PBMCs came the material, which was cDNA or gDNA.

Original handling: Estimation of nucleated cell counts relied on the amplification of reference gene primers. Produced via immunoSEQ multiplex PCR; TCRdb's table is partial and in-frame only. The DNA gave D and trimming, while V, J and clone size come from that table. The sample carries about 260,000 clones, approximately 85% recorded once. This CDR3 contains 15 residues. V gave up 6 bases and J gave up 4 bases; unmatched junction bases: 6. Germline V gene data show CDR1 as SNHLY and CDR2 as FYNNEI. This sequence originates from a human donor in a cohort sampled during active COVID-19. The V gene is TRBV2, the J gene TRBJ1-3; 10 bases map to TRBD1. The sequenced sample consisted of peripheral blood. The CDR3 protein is CASRETGGVGNTIYF. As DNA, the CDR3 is TGTGCCAGCAGGGAGACAGGGGGCGTGGGAAACACCATATATTTT.